One sample yielded the 22 T cell receptor beta chains listed below, sequenced in a study of patients and donors after allogeneic stem cell transplantation. Via MiXCR, TCRdb re-called the RT-PCR reads, giving one row per CDR3 protein. The table records roughly 880,000 distinct CDR3 sequences, around 17% of them present only once. Sequenced input: blood, either unsorted or a sorted T cell fraction (not recorded which). Every receptor here comes from a human donor who was either an allogeneic HSCT recipient or a stem cell or donor lymphocyte infusion donor (not recorded which). It is not recorded whose cells these are; they may come from a transplant donor.

The V call is TRBV12-3 or TRBV12-4, the J call TRBJ2-5, with 7 bases identical to TRBD2. V lost 6 bases, J lost 4 bases, and 5 bases stayed unmatched. This CDR3 has 13 amino acids. The CDR3 sequence: CASSSRTRETQYF. The CDR3 DNA sequence: TGTGCCAGCAGCTCACGGACTAGAGAGACCCAGTACTTC.

V and J are TRBV30 and TRBJ2-1; possible D gene TRBD2, 6 bases. The CDR3 is 15 amino acids. V was clipped by 4 bases and J by 0 bases, with 13 bases between them. Germline V gene sequence: CDR1 GTSNPN, CDR2 SVGIG (reference sequence). CDR3: CAWTGRERSYNEQFF. CDR3 in DNA: TGTGCCTGGACTGGGCGGGAACGCTCCTACAATGAGCAGTTCTTC.

This clonotype was detected only a few times. The chain uses TRBV9 and TRBJ2-1; 7 bases agree with TRBD2. CDR1 SGDLS and CDR2 YYNGEE come from the germline V gene. Trimming at V came to 6 bases and at J to 4 bases, leaving 10 bases not matched to a gene. The CDR3 has 15 amino acids. The CDR3 DNA is TGTGCCAGCAACTCTGGACTAGGACTTTACAATGAGCAGTTCTTC. It encodes CASNSGLGLYNEQFF.

This clonotype was picked up a small number of times. The chain combines TRBV15 with TRBJ1-1, with D possibly being TRBD1 (6 bases). Per the germline V gene, CDR1 is LNHNV and CDR2 is YYDKDF (reference sequence). The ends were cut back, 5 bases at V and 5 bases at J, with 12 bases in the middle. This CDR3 is built from 13 residues. The CDR3 protein is CATSPTGVTEAFF. The DNA of the CDR3 is TGTGCCACCAGCCCGACAGGAGTGACTGAAGCTTTCTTT.

This clonotype was detected a few times. The chain uses TRBV12-3 or TRBV12-4 and TRBJ1-1, with D perhaps matching TRBD1 (6 bases). With 6 bases removed from V and 4 bases from J, the gap between germline ends came to 15 bases. The CDR3 is 14 amino acids. The CDR3 DNA reads TGTGCCAGCAGCTCACAGGGTTTCGGCACTGAAGCTTTCTTT. Amino acid sequence: CASSSQGFGTEAFF.

This chain uses TRBV6-1 with TRBJ1-5; tentative D call: TRBD1 (5 bases). The V gene's germline CDR1 is MNHNS and CDR2 SASEGT. V shed 7 bases and J shed 4 bases, with 14 bases lying between them. This CDR3 has 14 residues. In DNA form, the CDR3 reads TGTGCCAGCACGAAAGGGGTGGGGAATCAGCCCCAGCATTTT. Translating it yields CASTKGVGNQPQHF.

The chain uses TRBV7-9 and TRBJ2-3, with 7 bases fitting TRBD1. CDR1 and CDR2 (germline): SEHNR, FQNEAQ (reference sequence). The ends lost 4 bases at V and 2 bases at J; junction bases unmatched: 3. The CDR3 has 14 amino acids. DNA of the CDR3: TGTGCCAGCAGCTCAACAGGGGCCACAGATACGCAGTATTTT. Its translation: CASSSTGATDTQYF.

The chain employs TRBV20-1 and TRBJ2-7; 8 bases match TRBD1. CDR1 is DFQATT, CDR2 SNEGSKA, per germline (reference sequence). The V gene end was trimmed by 5 bases and the J gene end by 8 bases; junction bases not matched to a gene: 11. The CDR3 extends over 13 amino acids. The CDR3 protein is CSARQGQGRQQYF. The CDR3 nucleotides are TGCAGTGCTCGCCAAGGACAGGGTCGTCAGCAGTACTTC.

This clonotype was observed a few times. The genes are TRBV11-2 and TRBJ2-7; possible D gene TRBD2, 6 bases. The CDR3 is 15 amino acids. The V gene lost 5 bases and the J gene lost 5 bases, with 19 bases spanning the gap. In germline, CDR1 is SGHAT, CDR2 FQNNGV. Here the CDR3 DNA reads TGTGCCAGCAGCCCGTGGGGGGACCGCTTAAACGAGCAGTACTTC. This sequence encodes CASSPWGDRLNEQYF.

The J gene is TRBJ1-1, the V gene TRBV29-1; 7 bases match TRBD1. CDR1 and CDR2 from the germline V gene are SQVTM and ANQGSEA. The CDR3 covers 16 residues. V gave up 5 bases and J gave up 0 bases; unmatched junction bases: 12. The CDR3 spells CSVTIPGQLLNTEAFF. CDR3 coding DNA: TGCAGCGTTACCATACCGGGACAGCTTCTGAACACTGAAGCTTTCTTT.

The rearrangement joins TRBV18 to TRBJ1-6; D may be TRBD1 (6 bases). CDR1 and CDR2 from the germline V gene are KGHSH and LQKENI. V was clipped by 3 bases and J by 8 bases, with 11 bases between them. The CDR3 has 14 amino acids. CDR3 in amino acids: CASSPFRGDSPLHF. The CDR3 region has the DNA TGTGCCAGCTCACCTTTTAGGGGGGATTCACCCCTCCACTTT.

This chain connects TRBV12-3 or TRBV12-4 to TRBJ1-2; 8 positions match TRBD1. The CDR3 is made up of 16 amino acids. Germline trimming cut 6 bases from V and 5 bases from J; bases unmatched to any gene: 14. Here the CDR3 DNA reads TGTGCCAGCAGCCCTGCTAGACAGGGGATAGGGTATGGCTACACCTTC. It encodes CASSPARQGIGYGYTF.

The table lists this clonotype with a few counts. The genes are TRBV12-3 or TRBV12-4 and TRBJ1-4; D uncertain. CDR3 length equals 12 residues. Trimming took 2 bases from V and 7 from J, leaving 5 bases between them. CDR3 DNA sequence: TGTGCCAGCAGTTTATTCGGTGAAAAACTGTTTTTT. Translation: CASSLFGEKLFF.

The genes are TRBV11-2 and TRBJ2-2, with TRBD1 as a possible D gene (6 bases). Deletions cut 1 base from V and 7 bases from J, with 13 bases between. Germline-derived CDR1 and CDR2 are SGHAT and FQNNGV. The CDR3 extends over 15 amino acids. This CDR3 reads CASSLAHRVDGELFF. CDR3 nucleotides: TGTGCCAGCAGCTTAGCCCACAGGGTTGACGGGGAGCTGTTTTTT.

This sequence joins TRBV5-6 and TRBJ2-5, with TRBD1 matching over 12 bases. The V gene end was trimmed by 4 bases and the J gene end by 1 base; junction bases not matched to a gene: 2. Germline lookup yields CDR1 SGHDT and CDR2 YYEEEE. This CDR3 comprises 15 residues. The CDR3 sequence: CASSQGQGAQETQYF. CDR3 nucleotides: TGTGCCAGCAGCCAGGGACAGGGGGCCCAAGAGACCCAGTACTTC.

This clonotype showed up just a few times. Because it lacks the conserved phenylalanine or tryptophan at the end, this CDR3 is likely a read error. No DNA is shown, since the ends of the CDR3 on it are uncertain; the CDR3 is the one TCRdb lists. CDR3 in amino acids: CSARESAEDGS. The chain carries TRBV20-1 and TRBJ2-7. Germline values: CDR1 DFQATT, CDR2 SNEGSKA (reference sequence). The CDR3 is 11 residues long, counting both termini.

The rearrangement uses TRBV20-1 and TRBJ2-7; D could derive from TRBD1 or TRBD2 (6 bases each). Trimming took off 3 bases at V and 6 bases at J, with 12 bases between the two ends. This CDR3 spans 12 amino acids. In germline, CDR1 is DFQATT, CDR2 SNEGSKA (reference sequence). The CDR3 sequence: CSARGGGPEQYF. CDR3 DNA sequence: TGCAGTGCTAGGGGGGGCGGGCCCGAGCAGTACTTC.

V gene TRBV6-1 combines with J gene TRBJ1-2, with TRBD1 identical over 10 bases. CDR3 length: 15 amino acids. In germline, CDR1 is MNHNS, CDR2 SASEGT. The CDR3, as DNA: TGTGTCTGCGGGACAGGGGTCCGCTCAAACTATGGCTACACCTTC. It yields the protein CVCGTGVRSNYGYTF.

At least ten counts were recorded for this clonotype. The gene calls are TRBV29-1 and TRBJ2-1; D is possibly TRBD2 (6 bases). Trimming shortened V by 6 bases and J by 2 bases, and 17 bases separated the two germline ends. Germline V gene data show CDR1 as SQVTM and CDR2 as ANQGSEA. This CDR3 is 15 amino acids long. The CDR3 nucleotides read TGCAGCGTCAAGTCCCGGGGACTCCCCTACAATGAGCAGTTCTTC. This gives the protein CSVKSRGLPYNEQFF.

This clonotype came up a few times. The chain is built from TRBV28 and TRBJ2-1; D possibly corresponds to TRBD2 (5 bases). Germline V gene data show CDR1 as MDHEN and CDR2 as SYDVKM. The CDR3 totals 16 residues. The V end lost 10 bases, the J end lost 1 base, and 20 bases lay between the germline ends. The CDR3 bases are TGTGCCATCCATCGTCTCCGGACTCTTTCCTACAATGAGCAGTTCTTC. Amino acid sequence: CAIHRLRTLSYNEQFF.

The genes are TRBV9 and TRBJ2-5; D is tentatively TRBD1 or TRBD2 (5 bases each). Trimming took off 0 bases at V and 4 bases at J, with 16 bases between the two ends. The length of the CDR3 is 16 residues. Per the germline V gene, CDR1 is SGDLS and CDR2 is YYNGEE. CDR3 region: CASSVGGTATIETQYF. Written as DNA, the CDR3 is TGTGCCAGCAGCGTAGGGGGGACCGCTACGATAGAGACCCAGTACTTC. Full variable domain (rest looked up from reference TRBV9 and TRBJ2-5): DSGVTQTPKHLITATGQRVTLRCSPRSGDLSVYWYQQSLDQGLQFLIQYYNGEERAKGNILERFSAQQFPDLHSELNLSSLELGDSALYFCASSVGGTATIETQYFGPGTRLLVL.

This clonotype was seen only once. Without the conserved terminal phenylalanine or tryptophan, this CDR3 likely stems from a read error. This chain joins TRBV20-1 and TRBJ2-7, with 7 bases fitting TRBD2. J lost 5 bases, V lost 1 base, and 5 bases had no gene match. This CDR3 has 13 residues. CDR1 DFQATT and CDR2 SNEGSKA come from the germline V gene (reference sequence). DNA for the CDR3: TGCAGTGCTAGAGGGAGACTAGCTAACGAGCAGTACTGC. Protein: CSARGRLANEQYC.